This T cell receptor (beta chain) was recorded in a study of spatial heterogeneity in lung cancer. V was shortened by 4 bases and J by 2 bases, with 15 bases between the two germline ends. The CDR3 consists of 15 residues. The germline gives CDR1 MGHRA, CDR2 YSYEKL. This clonotype was observed at least ten times. TCRdb passed the 5' RACE reads through MiXCR, listing each CDR3 protein once. The data contain fewer than 15,000 distinct CDR3 sequences, over 15% of them singletons. Time point given: sample taken at primary tumor resection. Extraction of whole RNA from tumor, nontumor lung or frozen PBMC preceded unsorted sequencing.

J is TRBJ2-7 and V is TRBV4-1; D gene unclear. Here the sequenced sample was PBMCs, taken at surgery. The sequence was collected from a male donor with early-stage non-small cell lung cancer. The CDR3: CASSLLWRMAYEQYF. The CDR3 coding sequence is TGCGCCAGCAGCCTCCTTTGGAGAATGGCCTACGAGCAGTACTTC.